The 9 T cell receptor beta chains in this list originate from one sample, sequenced in a study of cytomegalovirus exposure and HLA in healthy donors. This PCR relied on a set of 60 Vbeta primers and 13 Jbeta primers. Using immunoSEQ multiplex PCR, the repertoire was profiled, and TCRdb retains in-frame clones only, with some absent. Seen here are 76,000 or so clones, nearly 80% observed once, and the top ten hold 8% to 9.5%. The sample taken for sequencing was PBMCs. These receptors originate from a middle-aged woman in good health and CMV-seropositive.

The genes are TRBV19 and TRBJ2-3; D is possibly TRBD2 (5 bases). Germline V gives CDR1 LNHDA, CDR2 SQIVND (reference sequence). The CDR3 has 12 residues. V was clipped by 4 bases and J by 4 bases, with 6 bases between them. CDR3 sequence: CASSNGADTQYF. In DNA form, the CDR3 reads TGTGCCAGTAGTAACGGGGCAGATACGCAGTATTTT.

This chain links TRBV5-4 with TRBJ1-4, with 9 bases aligning to TRBD1. CDR3 length: 14 residues. V trimming: 3 bases; J trimming: 7 bases; junction bases outside the gene matches: 4. Germline-derived CDR1 and CDR2 are SGHNT and YYREEE (reference sequence). This CDR3 reads CASSSGTGFEKLFF. The CDR3 DNA is TGTGCCAGCAGCTCCGGGACAGGGTTTGAAAAACTGTTTTTT. Using reference TRBV5-4 and TRBJ1-4 for the parts outside the CDR3, the full variable domain is ETGVTQSPTHLIKTRGQQVTLRCSSQSGHNTVSWYQQALGQGPQFIFQYYREEENGRGNFPPRFSGLQFPNYSSELNVNALELDDSALYLCASSSGTGFEKLFFGSGTQLSVL.

V and J are TRBV7-2 and TRBJ2-1, with a possible D match to TRBD2 (5 bases). The CDR3 has 13 residues. Germline V CDR1 and CDR2: SGHTA, FQGNSA. The V end was cut by 2 bases, the J end by 8 bases, with 10 bases between. The CDR3 sequence: CASSLWAGDEQFF. The CDR3 DNA is TGTGCCAGCAGCTTATGGGCCGGGGATGAGCAGTTCTTC. Using reference TRBV7-2 and TRBJ2-1 for the parts outside the CDR3, the full variable domain is GAGVSQSPSNKVTEKGKDVELRCDPISGHTALYWYRQSLGQGLEFLIYFQGNSAPDKSGLPSDRFSAERTGGSVSTLTIQRTQQEDSAVYLCASSLWAGDEQFFGPGTRLTVL.

The V call is TRBV7-3, the J call TRBJ2-5; D may be TRBD2 (7 bases). The CDR3 runs to 15 residues. Germline V gene sequence: CDR1 SGHTA, CDR2 FQGTGA. Trimming removed 2 bases from V and 5 bases from J, with 15 bases in between. CDR3 sequence: CASSLAAGARETQYF. For the CDR3, the DNA is TGTGCCAGCAGCTTAGCCGCGGGGGCCCGGGAGACCCAGTACTTC.

The chain links TRBV7-9 to TRBJ2-1, with 16 positions matching TRBD2. The germline CDR1 and CDR2 sequences are SEHNR and FQNEAQ (reference sequence). The V segment lost 4 bases and the J segment 5 bases; nucleotides outside the gene matches: 8. The CDR3 runs to 18 residues. The chain's CDR3 is CASSSRGLAGGVDNEQFF. DNA of the CDR3: TGTGCCAGCAGCTCCCGGGGACTAGCGGGGGGGGTCGACAATGAGCAGTTCTTC.

The chain has TRBV2 and TRBJ1-5; D perhaps matches TRBD1 (5 bases). The CDR3 loop spans 17 amino acids. In germline, CDR1 is SNHLY, CDR2 FYNNEI. V lost 2 bases and J lost 0, with 14 bases in between. The DNA of the CDR3 is TGTGCCAGCAGTGAAAATCGGGGGTACTATAGCAATCAGCCCCAGCATTTT. Translating it yields CASSENRGYYSNQPQHF.

The chain recombines TRBV7-7 with TRBJ1-6; D gene unclear. The CDR3 is 17 amino acids. Trimming took 2 bases from V and 6 from J, leaving 17 bases between them. Germline loops: CDR1 SSHAT, CDR2 FNYEAQ (reference sequence). Here the CDR3 DNA reads TGTGCCAGCAGCTTACTTCGTGAGTTTTTTGGTAATTCACCCCTCCACTTT. Its translation is CASSLLREFFGNSPLHF. Variable domain in full (rest from reference TRBV7-7 and TRBJ1-6): GAGVSQSPRYKVTKRGQDVTLRCDPISSHATLYWYQQALGQGPEFLTYFNYEAQPDKSGLPSDRFSAERPEGSISTLTIQRTEQRDSAMYRCASSLLREFFGNSPLHFGNGTRLTVT.

The J gene is TRBJ1-1, the V gene TRBV7-6, with 7 positions matching TRBD1. Germline lookup yields CDR1 SGHVS and CDR2 FNYEAQ. After removal of 1 base from V and 2 bases from J, the junction contained 10 bases not matched to a gene. There are 17 residues in the CDR3. CDR3: CASSLGTGDLSNTEAFF. CDR3 nucleotides: TGTGCCAGCAGCTTAGGGACAGGCGATCTTTCTAACACTGAAGCTTTCTTT.

The chain employs TRBV6-5 and TRBJ2-7; TRBD1 might be the D (5 bases). The CDR3 has 13 residues. Germline lookup yields CDR1 MNHEY and CDR2 SVGAGI. V lost 5 bases to trimming and J lost 8 bases, with 16 bases between them. The CDR3 region is CASSGSGFGKQYF. In DNA, the CDR3 is TGTGCCAGCAGTGGCTCAGGGTTTGGCAAGCAGTACTTC.